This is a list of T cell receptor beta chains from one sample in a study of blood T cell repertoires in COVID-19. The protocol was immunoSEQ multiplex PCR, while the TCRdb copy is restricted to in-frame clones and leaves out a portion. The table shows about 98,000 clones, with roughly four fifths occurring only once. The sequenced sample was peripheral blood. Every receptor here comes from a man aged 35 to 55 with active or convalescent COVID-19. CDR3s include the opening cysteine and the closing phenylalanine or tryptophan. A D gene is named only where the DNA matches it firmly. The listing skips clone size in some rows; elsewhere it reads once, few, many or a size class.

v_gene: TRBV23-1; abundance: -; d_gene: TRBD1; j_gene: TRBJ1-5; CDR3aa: CASSQSRQGGNQPQHF; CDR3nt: TGCGCCAGCAGTCAATCGAGACAGGGAGGCAATCAGCCCCAGCATTTT
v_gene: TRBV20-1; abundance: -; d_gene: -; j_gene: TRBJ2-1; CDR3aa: CSARSDEQFF; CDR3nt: TGCAGTGCTAGATCGGATGAGCAGTTCTTC
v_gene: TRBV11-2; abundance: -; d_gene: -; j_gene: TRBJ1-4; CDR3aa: CASSLDLIRWNNEKLFF; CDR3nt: TGTGCCAGCAGCTTGGACTTGATACGGTGGAATAATGAAAAACTGTTTTTT
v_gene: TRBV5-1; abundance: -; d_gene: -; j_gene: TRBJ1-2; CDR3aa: CASSPDSQANYGYTF; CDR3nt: TGCGCCAGCAGCCCCGACTCCCAAGCCAATTATGGCTACACCTTC
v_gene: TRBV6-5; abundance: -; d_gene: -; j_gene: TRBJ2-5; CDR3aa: CASSSPTGTGGTQYF; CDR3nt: TGTGCCAGCAGTTCCCCGACAGGGACCGGGGGGACCCAGTACTTC
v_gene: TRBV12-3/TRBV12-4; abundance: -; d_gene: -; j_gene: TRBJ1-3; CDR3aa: CANRASSGNTIYF; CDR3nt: TGTGCCAACCGTGCTAGCTCTGGAAACACCATATATTTT
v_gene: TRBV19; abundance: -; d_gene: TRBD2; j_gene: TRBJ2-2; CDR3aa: CASTTRNPSGDFANTGELFF; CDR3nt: TGTGCCAGTACAACTCGAAATCCTAGCGGTGATTTCGCGAACACCGGGGAGCTGTTTTTT
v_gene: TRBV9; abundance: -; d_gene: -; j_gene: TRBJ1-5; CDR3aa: CASGGTGNQPQHF; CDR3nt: TGTGCCAGCGGGGGAACAGGGAATCAGCCCCAGCATTTT
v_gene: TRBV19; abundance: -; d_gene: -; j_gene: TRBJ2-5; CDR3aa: CASSMQGTLQETQYF; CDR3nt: TGTGCCAGTAGTATGCAGGGAACCTTACAAGAGACCCAGTACTTC
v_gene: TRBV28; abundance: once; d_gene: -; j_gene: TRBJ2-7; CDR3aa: CASSLGGSQYF; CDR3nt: TGTGCCAGCAGTTTGGGGGGATCGCAGTACTTC
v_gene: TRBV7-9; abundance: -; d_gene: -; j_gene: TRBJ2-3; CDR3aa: CASSPLSGGPADTQYF; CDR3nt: TGTGCCAGCAGCCCCCTGTCGGGGGGCCCCGCAGATACGCAGTATTTT
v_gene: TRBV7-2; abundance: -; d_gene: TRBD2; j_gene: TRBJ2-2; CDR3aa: CASSFSGGNTGELFF; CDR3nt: TGTGCCAGCAGCTTCAGCGGGGGTAACACCGGGGAGCTGTTTTTT
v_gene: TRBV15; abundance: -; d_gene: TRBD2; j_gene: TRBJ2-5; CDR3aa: CATAPGLANGETQYF; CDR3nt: TGTGCCACCGCACCCGGACTAGCGAATGGGGAGACCCAGTACTTC
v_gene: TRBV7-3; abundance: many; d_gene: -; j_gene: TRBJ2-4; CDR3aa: CASSPDRTRGIQYF; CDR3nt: TGTGCCAGCAGCCCCGACAGGACAAGAGGCATTCAGTACTTC
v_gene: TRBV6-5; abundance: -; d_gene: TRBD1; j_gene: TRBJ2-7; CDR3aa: CASSLDRVTYEQYF; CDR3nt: TGTGCCAGCAGCCTCGACAGGGTTACCTACGAGCAGTACTTC
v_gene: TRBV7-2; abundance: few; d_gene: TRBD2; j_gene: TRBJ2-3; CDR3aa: CASSLGLAADTQYF; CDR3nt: TGTGCCAGCAGCTTAGGACTAGCGGCAGATACGCAGTATTTT
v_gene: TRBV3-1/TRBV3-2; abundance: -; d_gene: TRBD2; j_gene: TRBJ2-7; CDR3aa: CASSQVSGGRYEQYF; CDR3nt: TGTGCCAGCAGCCAAGTGAGCGGGGGAAGGTACGAGCAGTACTTC
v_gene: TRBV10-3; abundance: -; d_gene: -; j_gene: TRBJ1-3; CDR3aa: CAARRDSGNTIYF; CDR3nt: TGTGCCGCCCGGCGGGACTCTGGAAACACCATATATTTT
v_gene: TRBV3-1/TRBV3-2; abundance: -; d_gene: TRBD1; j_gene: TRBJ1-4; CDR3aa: CASSRQGRETNEKLFF; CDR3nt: TGTGCCAGCAGCCGACAGGGGAGGGAAACTAATGAAAAACTGTTTTTT
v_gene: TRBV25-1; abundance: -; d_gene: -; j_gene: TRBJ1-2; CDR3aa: CASSSDGANYGYTF; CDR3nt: TGTGCCAGCAGCTCGGATGGAGCTAACTATGGCTACACCTTC
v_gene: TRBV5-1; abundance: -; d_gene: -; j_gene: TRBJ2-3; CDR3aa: CASTGASGTTDTQYF; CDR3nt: TGCGCCAGCACGGGGGCTAGCGGAACCACAGATACGCAGTATTTT
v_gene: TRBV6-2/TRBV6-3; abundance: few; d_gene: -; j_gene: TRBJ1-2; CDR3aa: CASSYGQNYGYTF; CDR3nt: TGTGCCAGCAGTTACGGACAGAACTATGGCTACACCTTC
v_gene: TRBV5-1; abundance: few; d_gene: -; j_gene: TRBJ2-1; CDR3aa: CASSSQIHNEQFF; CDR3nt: TGCGCCAGCAGCTCACAGATCCACAATGAGCAGTTCTTC
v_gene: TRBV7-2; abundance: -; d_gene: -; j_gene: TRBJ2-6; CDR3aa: CASSEGLNWANVLTF; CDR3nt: TGTGCCAGCAGCGAGGGCCTCAACTGGGCCAACGTCCTGACTTTC
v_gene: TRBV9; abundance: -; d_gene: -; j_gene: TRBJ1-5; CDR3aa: CASSASTENQPQHF; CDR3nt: TGTGCCAGCAGCGCCTCGACAGAAAATCAGCCCCAGCATTTT
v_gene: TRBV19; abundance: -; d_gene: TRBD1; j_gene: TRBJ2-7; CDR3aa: CASKGQGVYEQYF; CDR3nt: TGTGCCAGTAAAGGACAGGGGGTATACGAGCAGTACTTC
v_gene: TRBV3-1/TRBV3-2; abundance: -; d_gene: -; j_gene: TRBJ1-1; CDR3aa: CASSQYGVNTEAFF; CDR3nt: TGTGCCAGCAGCCAATACGGGGTGAACACTGAAGCTTTCTTT
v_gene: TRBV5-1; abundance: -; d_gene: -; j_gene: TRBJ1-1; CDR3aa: CASSRTTENTEAFF; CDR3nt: TGCGCCAGCAGCCGGACAACCGAGAACACTGAAGCTTTCTTT
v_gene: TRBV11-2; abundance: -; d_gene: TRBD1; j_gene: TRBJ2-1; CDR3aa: CASSLTPGQGGEQFF; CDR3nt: TGTGCCAGCAGCTTAACCCCGGGACAGGGTGGTGAGCAGTTCTTC
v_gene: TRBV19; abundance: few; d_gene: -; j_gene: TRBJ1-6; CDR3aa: CASSIGGEYGSPLHF; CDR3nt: TGTGCCAGTAGTATTGGGGGGGAATATGGTTCACCCCTCCACTTT
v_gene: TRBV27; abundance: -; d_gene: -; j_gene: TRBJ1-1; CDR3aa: CASSPFGAFF; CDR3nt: TGTGCCAGCAGTCCCTTCGGAGCTTTCTTT
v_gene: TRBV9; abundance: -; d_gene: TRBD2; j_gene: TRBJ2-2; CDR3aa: CASSRTSGDTGELFF; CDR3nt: TGTGCCAGCAGTCGGACTAGCGGGGACACCGGGGAGCTGTTTTTT
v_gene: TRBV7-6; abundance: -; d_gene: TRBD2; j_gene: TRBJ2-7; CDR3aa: CASSKSGGGYEQYF; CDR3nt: TGTGCCAGCAGCAAGTCGGGGGGTGGGTACGAGCAGTACTTC
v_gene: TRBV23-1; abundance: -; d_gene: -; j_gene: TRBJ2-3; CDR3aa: CASSPRGTDTQYF; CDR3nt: TGCGCCAGCAGTCCCCGTGGCACAGATACGCAGTATTTT
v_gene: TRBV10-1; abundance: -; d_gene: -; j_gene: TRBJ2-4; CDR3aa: CASSDGGRENIQYF; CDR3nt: TGCGCCAGCAGTGATGGGGGCCGGGAAAACATTCAGTACTTC
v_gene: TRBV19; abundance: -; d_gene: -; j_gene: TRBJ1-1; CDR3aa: CASRATGVRTEAFF; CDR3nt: TGTGCCAGTAGGGCGACAGGTGTGCGCACTGAAGCTTTCTTT
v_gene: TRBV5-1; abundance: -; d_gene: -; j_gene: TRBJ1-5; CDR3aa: CASSLTGYSNQPQHF; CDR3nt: TGCGCCAGCAGCCTGACAGGATATAGCAATCAGCCCCAGCATTTT
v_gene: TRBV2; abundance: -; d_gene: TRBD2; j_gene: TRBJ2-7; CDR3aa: CASSGLAGGYRYEQYF; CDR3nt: TGTGCCAGCAGTGGACTAGCGGGGGGTTATAGATACGAGCAGTACTTC
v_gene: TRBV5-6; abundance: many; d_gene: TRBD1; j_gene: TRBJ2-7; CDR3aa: CASSLFQGAYEQYF; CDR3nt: TGTGCCAGCAGCTTGTTTCAGGGGGCCTACGAGCAGTACTTC
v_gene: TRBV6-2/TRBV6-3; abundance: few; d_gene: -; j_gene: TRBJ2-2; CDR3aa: CASSSTRGLFF; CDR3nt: TGTGCCAGCAGTTCCACTCGGGGGCTGTTTTTT
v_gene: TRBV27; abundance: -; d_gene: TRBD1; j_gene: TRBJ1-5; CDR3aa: CASSYPGQGNFSNQPQHF; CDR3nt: TGTGCCAGCAGCTATCCGGGACAGGGTAACTTTAGCAATCAGCCCCAGCATTTT
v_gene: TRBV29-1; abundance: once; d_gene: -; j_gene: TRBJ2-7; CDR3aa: CSVGPPGYEQYF; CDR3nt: TGCAGCGTTGGGCCTCCGGGCTACGAGCAGTACTTC
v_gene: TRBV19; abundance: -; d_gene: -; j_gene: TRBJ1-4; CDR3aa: CASTRQNSNEKLFF; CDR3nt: TGTGCCAGTACTCGACAGAATTCTAATGAAAAACTGTTTTTT
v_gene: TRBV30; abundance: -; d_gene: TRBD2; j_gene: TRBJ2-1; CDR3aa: CAWSGTSGGMYNEQFF; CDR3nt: TGTGCCTGGAGCGGGACTAGCGGGGGGATGTACAATGAGCAGTTCTTC
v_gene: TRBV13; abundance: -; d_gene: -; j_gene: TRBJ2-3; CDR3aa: CASSLRREGGASTDTQYF; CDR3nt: TGTGCCAGCAGCTTACGCCGAGAAGGGGGTGCTAGCACAGATACGCAGTATTTT
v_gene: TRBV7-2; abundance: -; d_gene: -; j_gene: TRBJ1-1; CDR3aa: CASSFMEFTEAFF; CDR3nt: TGTGCCAGCAGCTTTATGGAGTTCACTGAAGCTTTCTTT
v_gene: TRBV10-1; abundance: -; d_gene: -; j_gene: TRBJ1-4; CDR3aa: CASSESRGSEKLFF; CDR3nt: TGCGCCAGCAGTGAAAGTCGTGGTAGTGAAAAACTGTTTTTT
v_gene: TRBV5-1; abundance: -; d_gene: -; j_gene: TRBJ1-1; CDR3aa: CASSSGGHVMNTEAFF; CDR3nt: TGCGCCAGCAGCTCGGGGGGACACGTCATGAACACTGAAGCTTTCTTT
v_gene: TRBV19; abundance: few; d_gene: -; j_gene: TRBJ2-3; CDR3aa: CASSIGGGVHTDTQYF; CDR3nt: TGTGCCAGTAGTATAGGCGGCGGGGTCCACACAGATACGCAGTATTTT